This TCR beta chain came from a study of blood T cell repertoires in COVID-19. About the study: PBMCs, B-cell-depleted T cells, or T cells were the source of the cDNA or gDNA that made up the material.

In this sample, this clone turned up a few times. Produced via immunoSEQ multiplex PCR; TCRdb's table is partial and in-frame only. The sample carries about 120,000 clones, about 80% recorded once. The CDR3 contains 16 residues. CDR1 is LGHDT and CDR2 is YNNKEL in the germline V gene (reference sequence). The V and J ends lost 1 base and 6 bases, in that order; junction bases with no gene match: 5. This sequence originates from a man between 65 and 85 years old with active or convalescent COVID-19. The chain couples TRBV3-1 (or the pseudogene TRBV3-2) to TRBJ2-7, with 14 bases identical to TRBD2. The source material was peripheral blood. The CDR3 DNA reads as TGTGCCAGCAGCCAAGCCACGACTAGCGGGGGGGCCGAGCAGTACTTC. This codes for CASSQATTSGGAEQYF.